Sequencing of this TCR beta chain was carried out in a study of T cells in narcolepsy. The CDR3 has 13 amino acids. V lost 7 bases, J lost 3 bases, and 10 bases lay in between. Per the germline V gene, CDR1 is MNHNS and CDR2 is SASEGT. Sequencing used immunoSEQ multiplex PCR; TCRdb keeps in-frame clones, though not all of them. The sample consists of some 25,000 clones, about 85% of them appearing once. Source material: CD45RA- memory CD4+ T cells from PBMCs. This TCR came from a human donor with narcolepsy. The V gene is TRBV6-1, the J gene TRBJ2-1; D gene unclear. As DNA, the CDR3 is TGTGCCAGCAACGCGGATAACTACAATGAGCAGTTCTTC. Residues: CASNADNYNEQFF.